Ten or more counts support the clone carrying this T cell receptor (beta chain). The antigen is undetermined. This CDR3 has 12 residues. Trimming took off 4 bases at V and 7 bases at J, with 9 bases between the two ends. The germline V gene encodes CDR1 SGHDT and CDR2 YYEEEE. The sample belongs to a study of post-analysis software for immune sequencing data. TCR beta cDNA libraries had unique molecular identifiers. A population of 1 to 10 million T cells gave rise to around 530,000 cDNA molecules. TCRdb re-analysed the PCR reads in MiXCR, keeping a single row per CDR3 protein. This table holds some 260,000 distinct CDR3 sequences, 35% to 45% found once. The study, taken as a whole, reports: There was significantly lower normalized Chao1 diversity in multiple sclerosis patients than in controls. Patients showed TRBV5-6, TRBV5-1 and TRBV20-1 among about five TRBV segments more frequent than in controls. Samples made in the same batch grouped tightly together by F measure.

The receptor was derived from a girl aged 10 to 17 with multiple sclerosis. The chain has TRBV5-6 and TRBJ2-1, with D unclear. The sample was blood. This chain's CDR3 is CASSRHGNEQFF. Written as DNA, the CDR3 is TGTGCCAGCAGCCGCCACGGGAATGAGCAGTTCTTC.